This T cell receptor (beta chain) was captured in a study of brain T cells in children with intractable seizures. The protocol was immunoSEQ multiplex PCR, while the TCRdb copy is restricted to in-frame clones and leaves out a portion. The data show about 64,000 clones, about 96% seen once. Per the germline V gene, CDR1 is LNHDA and CDR2 is SQIVND (reference sequence). Trimming at V came to 5 bases and at J to 0 bases, leaving 6 bases not matched to a gene. The CDR3 has 15 residues. The receptor was isolated from a boy younger than two with focal cortical dysplasia and intractable seizures. The V and J genes are TRBV19 and TRBJ1-2, with TRBD1 matching 7 bases. The input for sequencing was peripheral blood, taken at surgery. CDR3 residues: CASSPKDRTNYGYTF. CDR3 DNA: TGTGCCAGTAGTCCCAAGGACAGGACTAACTATGGCTACACCTTC.